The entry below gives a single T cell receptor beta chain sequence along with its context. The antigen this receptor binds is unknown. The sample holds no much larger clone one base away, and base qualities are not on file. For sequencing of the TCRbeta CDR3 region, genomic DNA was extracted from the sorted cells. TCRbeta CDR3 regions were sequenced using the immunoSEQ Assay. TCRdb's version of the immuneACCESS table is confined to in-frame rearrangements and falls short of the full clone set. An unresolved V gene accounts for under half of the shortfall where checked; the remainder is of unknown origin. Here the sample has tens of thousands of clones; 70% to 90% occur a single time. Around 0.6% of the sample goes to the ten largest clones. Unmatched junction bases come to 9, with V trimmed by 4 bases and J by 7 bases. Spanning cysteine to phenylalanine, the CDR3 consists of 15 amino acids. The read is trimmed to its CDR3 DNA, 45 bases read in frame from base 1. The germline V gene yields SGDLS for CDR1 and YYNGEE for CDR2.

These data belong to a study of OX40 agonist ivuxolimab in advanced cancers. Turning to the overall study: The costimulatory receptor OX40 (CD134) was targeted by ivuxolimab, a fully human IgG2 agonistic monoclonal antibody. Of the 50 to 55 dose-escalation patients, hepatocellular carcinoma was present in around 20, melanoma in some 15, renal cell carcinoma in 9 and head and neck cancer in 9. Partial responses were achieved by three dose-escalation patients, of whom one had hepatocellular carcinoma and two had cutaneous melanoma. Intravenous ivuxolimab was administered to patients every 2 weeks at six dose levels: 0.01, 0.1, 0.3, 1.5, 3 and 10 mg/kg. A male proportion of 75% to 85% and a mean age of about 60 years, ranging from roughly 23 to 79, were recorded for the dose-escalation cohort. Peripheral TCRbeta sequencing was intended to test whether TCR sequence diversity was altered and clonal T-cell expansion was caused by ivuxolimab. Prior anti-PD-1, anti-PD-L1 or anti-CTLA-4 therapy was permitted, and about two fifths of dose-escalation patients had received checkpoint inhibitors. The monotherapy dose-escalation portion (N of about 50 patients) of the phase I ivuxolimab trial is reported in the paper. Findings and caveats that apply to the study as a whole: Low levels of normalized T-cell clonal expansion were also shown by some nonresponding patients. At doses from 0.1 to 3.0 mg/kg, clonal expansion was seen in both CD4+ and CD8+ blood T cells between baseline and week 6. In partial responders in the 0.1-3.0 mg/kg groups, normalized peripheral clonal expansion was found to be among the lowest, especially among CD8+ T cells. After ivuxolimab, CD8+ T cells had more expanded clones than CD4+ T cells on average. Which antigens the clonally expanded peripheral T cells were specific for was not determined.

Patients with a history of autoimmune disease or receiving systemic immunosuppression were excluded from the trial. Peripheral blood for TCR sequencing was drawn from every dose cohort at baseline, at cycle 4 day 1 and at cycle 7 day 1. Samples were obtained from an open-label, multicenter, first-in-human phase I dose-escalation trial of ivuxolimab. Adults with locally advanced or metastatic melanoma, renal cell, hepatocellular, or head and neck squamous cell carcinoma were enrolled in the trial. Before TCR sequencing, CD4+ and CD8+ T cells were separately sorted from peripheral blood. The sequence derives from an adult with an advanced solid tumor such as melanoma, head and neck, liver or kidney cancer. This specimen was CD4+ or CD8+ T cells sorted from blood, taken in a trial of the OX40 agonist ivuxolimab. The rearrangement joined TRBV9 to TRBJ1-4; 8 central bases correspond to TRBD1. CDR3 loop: CASSPSTGGGEKLFF. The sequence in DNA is TGTGCCAGCAGCCCGAGTACAGGGGGAGGTGAAAAACTGTTTTTT.